What follows are 20 T cell receptor beta chains derived from one specimen sequenced in a study of T cell responses to AZD1222 COVID-19 vaccine. TCRdb's table, derived via immunoSEQ multiplex PCR, lists solely in-frame clones and lacks some. The data show some 120,000 clones, with about 90% seen just once and about a tenth held by the top ten. The sequences come from peripheral blood, collected on day 0 of AZD1222 vaccination. The origin of the receptors is an adult in good health.

The chain joins TRBV5-1 to TRBJ1-1; maybe TRBD1 (6 bases). Trimming stripped 5 bases from V and 0 bases from J, with 11 bases between. Germline V gene lookup returns CDR1 SGHRS and CDR2 YFSETQ. The CDR3 covers 14 residues. The CDR3 spells CASRRGGVNTEAFF. The DNA for the CDR3 is TGCGCCAGCAGGAGGGGGGGCGTGAACACTGAAGCTTTCTTT.

The chain employs TRBV6-5 and TRBJ1-6, with 7 bases that match TRBD1. From germline, CDR1 is MNHEY and CDR2 SVGAGI. With 7 bases clipped from V and 10 bases from J, the junction kept 13 bases outside the gene matches. The CDR3 consists of 15 residues. The CDR3 DNA reads TGTGCCAGCAAGACGCCAACAGGGGCAAGATCACCCCTCCACTTT. The encoded protein is CASKTPTGARSPLHF.

The chain carries TRBV6-2 or TRBV6-3 and TRBJ1-1; 10 nucleotides agree with TRBD1. Germline V gene sequence: CDR1 MNHEY, CDR2 SVGEGT. There are 19 residues in the CDR3. V lost 1 base to trimming and J lost 7 bases; unmatched junction nucleotides: 18. The CDR3 loop is CASSYFHPWTGGTELEAFF. The CDR3 region has the DNA TGTGCCAGCAGTTACTTCCACCCATGGACAGGGGGGACGGAGCTTGAAGCTTTCTTT.

This chain connects TRBV6-5 to TRBJ2-7; D possibly corresponds to TRBD1 (6 bases). The CDR3 spans 15 residues. Trimming removed 0 bases from V and 4 bases from J, with 13 bases in between. Germline loops: CDR1 MNHEY, CDR2 SVGAGI. The DNA of the CDR3 is TGTGCCAGCAGTTACTCAGGGGGTCCTACTTACGAGCAGTACTTC. Protein sequence: CASSYSGGPTYEQYF.

This sequence joins TRBV5-1 and TRBJ1-1, with D maybe TRBD1 (6 bases). CDR3 length: 16 residues. Germline CDR1 reads SGHRS; CDR2 reads YFSETQ. Trimming cost V 3 bases and J 0 bases, with 15 bases left between them. The CDR3 here is CASSSLKDSMNTEAFF. DNA for the CDR3: TGCGCCAGCAGCTCCTTGAAGGACAGCATGAACACTGAAGCTTTCTTT.

CDR3 DNA sequence: TGTGCCAGCTCACCCCGGGAAATCCAGAGCAATGAGCAGTTCTTC. This encodes CASSPREIQSNEQFF. V gene TRBV18 combines with J gene TRBJ2-1; possible D gene TRBD2, 5 bases. The V end lost 3 bases, the J end lost 6 bases, and 15 bases lay between the germline ends. The CDR3 is 15 amino acids. The germline CDR1 and CDR2 sequences are KGHSH and LQKENI. The complete variable domain, with remaining parts taken from reference TRBV18 and TRBJ2-1, reads NAGVMQNPRHLVRRRGQEARLRCSPMKGHSHVYWYRQLPEEGLKFMVYLQKENIIDESGMPKERFSAEFPKEGPSILRIQQVVRGDSAAYFCASSPREIQSNEQFFGPGTRLTVL.

The gene calls are TRBV7-3 and TRBJ2-3; D ambiguous. Deletions cut 2 bases from V and 7 bases from J, with 10 bases between. CDR1 is SGHTA, CDR2 FQGTGA, per germline. The CDR3 has 13 amino acids. The CDR3 region is CASSLAPMNTQYF. DNA for the CDR3: TGTGCCAGCAGCTTAGCCCCTATGAATACGCAGTATTTT.

This chain uses TRBV28 with TRBJ1-5; 9 bases are shared with TRBD1. Germline V gene lookup returns CDR1 MDHEN and CDR2 SYDVKM. The V and J ends lost 4 bases and 5 bases, in that order; junction bases with no gene match: 9. This CDR3 has 16 residues. CDR3: CASSWERDRAYQPQHF. The CDR3 region has the DNA TGTGCCAGCAGTTGGGAGAGGGACAGGGCTTATCAGCCCCAGCATTTT.

This clone was observed once. The chain recombines TRBV30 with TRBJ2-7, with unresolved D. The CDR3 runs to 14 residues. Trimming took off 0 bases at V and 0 bases at J, with 9 bases between the two ends. Germline CDR1 and CDR2: GTSNPN and SVGIG (reference sequence). Here the CDR3 reads CAWSVAISSYEQYF. In DNA, the CDR3 is TGTGCCTGGAGTGTAGCCATTAGCTCCTACGAGCAGTACTTC.

The gene calls are TRBV4-1 and TRBJ2-7; TRBD1 is a possible D gene (6 bases). The CDR3 runs to 15 residues. CDR1 is MGHRA, CDR2 YSYEKL, per germline. V lost 1 base, J lost 2 bases, and 12 bases lay in between. The CDR3 spells CASSQAMTGPYEQYF. The CDR3 DNA reads as TGCGCCAGCAGCCAAGCCATGACAGGCCCCTACGAGCAGTACTTC.

The rearrangement uses TRBV10-3 and TRBJ2-5, with 7 bases aligning to TRBD1. The germline gives CDR1 ENHRY, CDR2 SYGVKD. The V segment lost 3 bases and the J segment 3 bases; nucleotides outside the gene matches: 4. The CDR3 is 14 residues long. DNA of the CDR3: TGTGCCATCAGTGACTTTGGGACAGAAGAGACCCAGTACTTC. Translation: CAISDFGTEETQYF.

The V and J genes are TRBV5-1 and TRBJ1-4, with D tentatively TRBD1 (6 bases). This CDR3 comprises 15 residues. Trimming took off 4 bases at V and 10 bases at J, with 20 bases between the two ends. Germline V gene lookup returns CDR1 SGHRS and CDR2 YFSETQ. In DNA, the CDR3 is TGCGCCAGCAGCCAAGACAGGCCCGGATTTCGAAAACTGTTTTTT. Protein product: CASSQDRPGFRKLFF.

The J gene is TRBJ1-1, the V gene TRBV27; a possible D gene is TRBD1 (5 bases). V lost 3 bases, J lost 1 base, and 15 bases lay in between. The CDR3 is 16 residues long. Germline-derived CDR1 and CDR2 are MNHEY and SMNVEV (reference sequence). The CDR3 DNA reads as TGTGCCAGCAGTTTGTCCGGGTTAGGGGCGAACACTGAAGCTTTCTTT. It encodes CASSLSGLGANTEAFF.

The V gene is TRBV27, the J gene TRBJ1-1; 8 nucleotides line up with TRBD1. The CDR3 consists of 13 residues. CDR1 is MNHEY and CDR2 is SMNVEV in the germline V gene (reference sequence). V was clipped by 8 bases and J by 4 bases; unmatched bases: 6. The CDR3 reads CASGLTGGTEAFF. CDR3 in DNA: TGTGCCAGCGGATTAACAGGGGGCACTGAAGCTTTCTTT.

This chain joins TRBV4-1 and TRBJ1-4, with D unclear. Trimming removed 7 bases from V and 0 bases from J, with 12 bases in between. This CDR3 region has 15 residues. Germline CDR1 and CDR2: MGHRA and YSYEKL. Here the CDR3 DNA reads TGCGCCAGCATTACGTCGTTAACAACTAATGAAAAACTGTTTTTT. Residues: CASITSLTTNEKLFF.

V usage is TRBV29-1 and J usage is TRBJ2-2; tentative D call: TRBD1 (5 bases). The CDR3 extends over 17 amino acids. From germline, CDR1 is SQVTM and CDR2 ANQGSEA. V was pared by 7 bases and J by 6 bases, with 27 bases between. DNA of the CDR3: TGCAGCGCCCAGAGTGGGCACCGAACTTGGGGCGCCGGGGAGCTGTTTTTT. It specifies CSAQSGHRTWGAGELFF.

This rearrangement joins TRBV2 to TRBJ1-6; D gene uncertain. From germline, CDR1 is SNHLY and CDR2 FYNNEI. The CDR3 totals 16 residues. Between the trimmed V and J ends, which lost 0 bases and 0 bases, there was a span of 6 bases. The CDR3 here is CASSEAKPSYNSPLHF. The CDR3 region has the DNA TGTGCCAGCAGTGAAGCCAAGCCCTCCTATAATTCACCCCTCCACTTT.

This clone has a single count. V usage is TRBV29-1 and J usage is TRBJ2-7; TRBD1 matches 8 bases. With V trimmed by 0 bases and J by 4 bases, 8 bases remained unmatched. The germline CDR1 and CDR2 sequences are SQVTM and ANQGSEA. The CDR3 length is 15 residues. The DNA for the CDR3 is TGCAGCGTTGAAGATACGCAGGGGGCTACGTACGAGCAGTACTTC. As protein: CSVEDTQGATYEQYF.

V usage is TRBV4-2 and J usage is TRBJ2-6, with unresolved D. The CDR3 consists of 17 residues. Trimming took off 1 base at V and 0 bases at J, with 10 bases between the two ends. The germline gives CDR1 LGHNA, CDR2 YNFKEQ. CDR3 loop: CASSQAALISGANVLTF. Here the CDR3 DNA reads TGTGCCAGCAGCCAAGCGGCACTCATCTCTGGGGCCAACGTCCTGACTTTC.

The chain couples TRBV7-2 to TRBJ2-7; no reliable D call. There are 14 residues in the CDR3. Trimming shortened V by 3 bases and J by 1 base, and 10 bases separated the two germline ends. Germline values: CDR1 SGHTA, CDR2 FQGNSA. The CDR3 sequence is CASSFDTASYEQYF. The CDR3 DNA is TGTGCCAGCAGCTTCGACACAGCATCCTACGAGCAGTACTTC.